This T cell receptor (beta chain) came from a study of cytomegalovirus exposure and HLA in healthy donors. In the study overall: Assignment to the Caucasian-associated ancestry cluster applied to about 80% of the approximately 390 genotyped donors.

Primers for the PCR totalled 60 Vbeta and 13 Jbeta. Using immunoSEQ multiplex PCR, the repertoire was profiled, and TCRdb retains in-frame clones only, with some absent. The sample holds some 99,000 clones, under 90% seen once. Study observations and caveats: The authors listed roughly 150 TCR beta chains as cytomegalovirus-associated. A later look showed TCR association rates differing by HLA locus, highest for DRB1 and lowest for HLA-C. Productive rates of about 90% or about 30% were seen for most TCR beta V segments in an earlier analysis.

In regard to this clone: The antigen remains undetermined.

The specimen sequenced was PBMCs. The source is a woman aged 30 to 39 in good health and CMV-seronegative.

CDR3 DNA: TGTGCCAGCAGTGAAGGACAGGGAATGACGGAATCCTACGAGCAGTACTTC. Its protein is CASSEGQGMTESYEQYF. The chain uses TRBV6-1 and TRBJ2-7, with 7 bases aligning to TRBD1. Germline CDR1 and CDR2: MNHNS and SASEGT. This CDR3 has 17 amino acids. Losses at the gene ends were 1 base for V and 1 base for J; bases not matched to a gene: 10.